This is a list of T cell receptor beta chains from one sample in a study of T cells in Graves' hyperthyroidism and ophthalmopathy. TCRdb fed the multiplex PCR reads into MiXCR, producing one record per CDR3 protein. Altogether about 480,000 distinct CDR3 sequences are present, approximately 24% being singletons, with the ten largest covering 11%. The specimen was blood. The receptors come from a woman aged 25 to 39 with Graves' ophthalmopathy. Both conserved end residues are part of each CDR3. A D gene is named only where the DNA matches it firmly. For some rows the clone size is stated as once, few or many, or as a class when expanded; others skip it.

>TRBJ2-7|TRBV7-9|NA|NA
CASSLGSISYEQYF
TGTGCCAGCAGCTTAGGGTCGATTTCCTACGAGCAGTACTTC
>TRBJ1-1|TRBV28|NA|many
CASSNTGLGTEAFF
TGTGCCAGCAGCAACACAGGGCTGGGCACTGAAGCTTTCTTT
>TRBJ2-5|TRBV29-1|TRBD1|NA
CSVWTGGFQETQYF
TGCAGCGTGTGGACAGGGGGGTTCCAAGAGACCCAGTACTTC
>TRBJ1-3|TRBV4-1|NA|few
CASSQGGAASGNTIYF
TGCGCCAGCAGCCAAGGAGGGGCAGCCTCTGGAAACACCATATATTTT
>TRBJ1-1|TRBV20-1|TRBD1|many
CSATTTGSEAFF
TGCAGTGCTACGACGACAGGGTCTGAAGCTTTCTTT
>TRBJ2-7|TRBV6-2/TRBV6-3|NA|many
CASSYRGGPGGRENYEQYF
TGTGCCAGCAGTTATCGAGGGGGACCCGGGGGTCGGGAAAACTACGAGCAGTACTTC
>TRBJ1-1|TRBV7-3|TRBD1|many
CASSSRPGQGLEAFF
TGTGCCAGCAGCTCCCGTCCGGGACAGGGCCTTGAAGCTTTCTTT
>TRBJ1-3|TRBV2|NA|many
CASSESGSGNTIYF
TGTGCCAGCAGTGAATCGGGTTCTGGAAACACCATATATTTT
>TRBJ2-7|TRBV30|NA|many
CAWSVYYPIAESYEQYF
TGTGCCTGGAGTGTATATTACCCCATAGCGGAATCCTACGAGCAGTACTTC
>TRBJ2-7|TRBV6-1|NA|many
CASRTTADISYEQYF
TGTGCCAGCAGAACCACCGCGGACATCTCCTACGAGCAGTACTTC
>TRBJ2-7|TRBV9|NA|NA
CASSARGGDSYEQYF
TGTGCCAGCAGCGCGAGGGGAGGAGATTCCTACGAGCAGTACTTC
>TRBJ1-5|TRBV7-3|NA|NA
CASSLTTHIPWGNQPQHF
TGTGCCAGCAGCTTAACGACCCATATACCGTGGGGCAATCAGCCCCAGCATTTT
>TRBJ2-2|TRBV18|NA|once
CASSPPRRSTTGELFF
TGTGCCAGCTCACCACCACGGAGGAGCACCACCGGGGAGCTGTTTTTT
>TRBJ1-5|TRBV27|TRBD1|many
CASRPLGGGLKQPQHF
TGTGCCAGCAGGCCCTTAGGAGGGGGCCTCAAGCAGCCCCAGCATTTT
>TRBJ2-2|TRBV11-3|NA|many
CASSRFGSGELFF
TGTGCCAGCAGCCGATTTGGGTCCGGGGAGCTGTTTTTT
>TRBJ1-2|TRBV30|TRBD1|many
CAWRGGAGGYTF
TGTGCCTGGAGAGGGGGCGCGGGCGGCTACACCTTC
>TRBJ2-7|TRBV28|TRBD2|many
CASSFRAGVPLYEQYF
TGTGCCAGCAGTTTTAGGGCGGGGGTTCCACTCTACGAGCAGTACTTC
>TRBJ1-5|TRBV2|NA|few
CASSDEVGNNQPQHF
TGTGCCAGCAGTGATGAGGTAGGGAACAATCAGCCCCAGCATTTT
>TRBJ2-5|TRBV5-4|NA|many
CASSYRLGDQETQYF
TGTGCCAGCAGCTATCGACTGGGAGACCAAGAGACCCAGTACTTC